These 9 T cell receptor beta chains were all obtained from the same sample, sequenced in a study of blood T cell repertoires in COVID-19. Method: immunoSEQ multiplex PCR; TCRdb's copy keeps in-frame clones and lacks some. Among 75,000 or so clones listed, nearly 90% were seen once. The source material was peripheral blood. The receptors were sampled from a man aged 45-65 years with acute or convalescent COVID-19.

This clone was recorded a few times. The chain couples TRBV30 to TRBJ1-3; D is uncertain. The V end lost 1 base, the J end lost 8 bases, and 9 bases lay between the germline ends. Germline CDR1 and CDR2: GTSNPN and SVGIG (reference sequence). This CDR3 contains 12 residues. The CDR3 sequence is CAWSEMGDTIYF. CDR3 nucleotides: TGTGCCTGGAGTGAGATGGGAGACACCATATATTTT.

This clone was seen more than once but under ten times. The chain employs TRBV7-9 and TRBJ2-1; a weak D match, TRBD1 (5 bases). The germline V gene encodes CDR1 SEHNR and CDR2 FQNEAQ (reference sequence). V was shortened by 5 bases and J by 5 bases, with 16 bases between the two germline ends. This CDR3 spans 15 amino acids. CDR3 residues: CASSSPRAEDNEQFF. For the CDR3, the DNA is TGTGCCAGCAGCAGTCCCAGGGCCGAGGACAATGAGCAGTTCTTC.

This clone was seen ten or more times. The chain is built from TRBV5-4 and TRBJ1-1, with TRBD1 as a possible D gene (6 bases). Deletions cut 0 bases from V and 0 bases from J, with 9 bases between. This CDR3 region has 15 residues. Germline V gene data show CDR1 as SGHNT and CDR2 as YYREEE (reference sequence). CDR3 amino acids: CASSLGGGMNTEAFF. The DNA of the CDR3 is TGTGCCAGCAGCTTGGGAGGGGGAATGAACACTGAAGCTTTCTTT.

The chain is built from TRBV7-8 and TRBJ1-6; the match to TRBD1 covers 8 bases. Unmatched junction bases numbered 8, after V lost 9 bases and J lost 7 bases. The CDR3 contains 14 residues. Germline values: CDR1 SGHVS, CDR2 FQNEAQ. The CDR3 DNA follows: TGTGCCAGTGGCCAGGGGGCTGGGAATTCACCCCTCCACTTT. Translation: CASGQGAGNSPLHF.

The CDR3 coding sequence is TGTGCCAGCAGTCCAGGGACAGTAAGCCAACAGTTCTTC. Its protein is CASSPGTVSQQFF. The chain combines TRBV12-3 or TRBV12-4 with TRBJ2-1, with 7 positions matching TRBD1. Germline trimming cut 5 bases from V and 13 bases from J; bases unmatched to any gene: 11. CDR3 length: 13 residues.

CDR3 bases: TGTGCCAGCAGCCTCGGGACAGGGAGGTCGGAGACCCAGTACTTC. It codes for CASSLGTGRSETQYF. The chain recombines TRBV7-3 with TRBJ2-5; 9 bases are shared with TRBD1. This CDR3 contains 15 residues. The germline gives CDR1 SGHTA, CDR2 FQGTGA. V lost 5 bases, J lost 5 bases, and 9 bases stayed unmatched.

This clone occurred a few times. In nucleotides, the CDR3 is TGTGCCAGCAGCATACCGGGACAGGGCCTTAACTATGGCTACACCTTC. Protein: CASSIPGQGLNYGYTF. The V gene is TRBV5-4, the J gene TRBJ1-2; the match to TRBD1 covers 9 bases. J gave up 1 base and V 4 bases, and 8 bases lay outside the gene matches. Germline CDR1 is SGHNT and CDR2 is YYREEE (reference sequence). The CDR3 contains 16 residues.

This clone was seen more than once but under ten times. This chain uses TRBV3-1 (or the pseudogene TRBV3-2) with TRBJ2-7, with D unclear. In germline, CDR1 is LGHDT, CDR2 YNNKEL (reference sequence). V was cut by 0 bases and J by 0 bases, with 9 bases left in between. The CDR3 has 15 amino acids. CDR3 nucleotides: TGTGCCAGCAGCCAAGATCAGCCGGGCTCCTACGAGCAGTACTTC. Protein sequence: CASSQDQPGSYEQYF.

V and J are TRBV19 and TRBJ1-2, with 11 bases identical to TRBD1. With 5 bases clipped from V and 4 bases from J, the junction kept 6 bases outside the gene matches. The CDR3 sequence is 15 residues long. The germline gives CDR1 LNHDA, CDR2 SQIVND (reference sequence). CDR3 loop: CASSPGQGATYGYTF. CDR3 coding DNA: TGTGCCAGTAGTCCCGGACAGGGGGCGACCTATGGCTACACCTTC.